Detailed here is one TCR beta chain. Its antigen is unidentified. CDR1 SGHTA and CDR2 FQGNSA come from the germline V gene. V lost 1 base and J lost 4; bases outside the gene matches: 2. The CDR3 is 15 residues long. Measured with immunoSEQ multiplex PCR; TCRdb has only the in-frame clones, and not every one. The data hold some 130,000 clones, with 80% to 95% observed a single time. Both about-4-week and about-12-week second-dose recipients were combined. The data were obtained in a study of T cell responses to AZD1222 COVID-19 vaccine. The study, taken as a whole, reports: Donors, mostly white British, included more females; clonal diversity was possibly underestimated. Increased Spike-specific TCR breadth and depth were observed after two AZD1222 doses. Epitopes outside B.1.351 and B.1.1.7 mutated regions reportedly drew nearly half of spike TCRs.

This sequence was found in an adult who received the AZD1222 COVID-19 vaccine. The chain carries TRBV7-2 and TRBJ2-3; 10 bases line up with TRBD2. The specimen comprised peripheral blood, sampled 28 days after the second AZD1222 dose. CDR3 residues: CASSLEAGGPDTQYF. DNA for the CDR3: TGTGCCAGCAGCTTAGAAGCGGGGGGGCCAGATACGCAGTATTTT.